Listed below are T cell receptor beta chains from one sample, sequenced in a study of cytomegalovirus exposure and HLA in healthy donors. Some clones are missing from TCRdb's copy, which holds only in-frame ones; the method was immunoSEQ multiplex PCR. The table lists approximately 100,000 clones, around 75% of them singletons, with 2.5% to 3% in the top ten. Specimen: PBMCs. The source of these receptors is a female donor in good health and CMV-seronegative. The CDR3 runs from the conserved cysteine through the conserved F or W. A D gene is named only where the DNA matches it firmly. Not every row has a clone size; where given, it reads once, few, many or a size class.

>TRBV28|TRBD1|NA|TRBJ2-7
TGTGCCAGCTCAGACCAGACAGGGATTGGGTACGAGCAGTACTTC
CASSDQTGIGYEQYF
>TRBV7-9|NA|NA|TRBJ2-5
TGTGCCAGCAGCCCCGGACAGTACCAAGAGACCCAGTACTTC
CASSPGQYQETQYF
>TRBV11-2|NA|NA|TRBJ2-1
TGTGCCAGCAGCCCCAGGGCGCGGGGTGTCAATGAGCAGTTCTTC
CASSPRARGVNEQFF
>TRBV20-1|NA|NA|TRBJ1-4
TGCAGTGCTAGATATACGGGAAAACTGTTTTTT
CSARYTGKLFF
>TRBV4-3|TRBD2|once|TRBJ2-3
TGCGCCAGCAGCCAAGATCTGAGCGGGAGAGGTTCAGATACGCAGTATTTT
CASSQDLSGRGSDTQYF
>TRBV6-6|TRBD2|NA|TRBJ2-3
TGTGCCAGCAGTTTAGGGACTAGCGGGAGCACAGATACGCAGTATTTT
CASSLGTSGSTDTQYF
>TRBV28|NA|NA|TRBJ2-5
TGTGCCAGCAGCCTTACAGGGGGGGATGGCCAAGAGACCCAGTACTTC
CASSLTGGDGQETQYF
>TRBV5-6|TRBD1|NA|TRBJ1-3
TGTGCCAGCAGCTGGGGACAGGGCTCTGGAAACACCATATATTTT
CASSWGQGSGNTIYF
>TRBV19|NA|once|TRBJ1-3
TGTGCCAGTAGTTTAGTGGTGAGTTCGACGGAGCACTCTGGAAACACCATATATTTT
CASSLVVSSTEHSGNTIYF
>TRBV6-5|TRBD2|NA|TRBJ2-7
TGTGCCAGCAGTTACAGGTACGGGAGGTACGAGCAGTACTTC
CASSYRYGRYEQYF
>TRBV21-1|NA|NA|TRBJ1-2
TGTGCCAGCCCGACAACGTTACAGGAGCCAAGTAACTATGGCTACACCTTC
CASPTTLQEPSNYGYTF
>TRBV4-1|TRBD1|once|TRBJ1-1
TGCGCCAGCAGCCAAGGACGACAGGGGCGGTTGAACACTGAAGCTTTCTTT
CASSQGRQGRLNTEAFF
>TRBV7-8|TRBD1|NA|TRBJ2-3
TGTGCCAGCAGCTTAGTGGACGAGGACAGGACGGGCACAGATACGCAGTATTTT
CASSLVDEDRTGTDTQYF
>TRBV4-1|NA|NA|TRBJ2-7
TGCGCCAGCAGCGCCCGGCTGGACGGGGCCTACGAGCAGTACTTC
CASSARLDGAYEQYF
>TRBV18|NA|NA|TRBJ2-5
TGTGCCAGCTCACCAAGGACTTCTCAAGAGACCCAGTACTTC
CASSPRTSQETQYF
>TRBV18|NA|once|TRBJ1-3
TGTGCCAGCTCACCACTAGTTCCCTCTGGAAACACCATATATTTT
CASSPLVPSGNTIYF
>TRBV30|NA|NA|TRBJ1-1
TGTGCCTGGGCGGAAACTGAAGCTTTCTTT
CAWAETEAFF
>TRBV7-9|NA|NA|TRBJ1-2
TGTGCCAGCAGCCATCAGGGGTTGGGGTCACGCGGCCGGGGTGGCTACACCTTC
CASSHQGLGSRGRGGYTF
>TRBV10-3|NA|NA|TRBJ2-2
TGTGCCAACGGGATCACGAACACCGGGGAGCTGTTTTTT
CANGITNTGELFF
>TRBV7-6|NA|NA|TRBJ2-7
TGTGCCAGCAGCTTAGGGCGACAAGGCGAGCAGTACTTC
CASSLGRQGEQYF
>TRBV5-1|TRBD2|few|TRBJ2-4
TGCGCCAGCAGCTTGGGGGCCAGCGGGAGGGTCCTAGCCAAAAACATTCAGTACTTC
CASSLGASGRVLAKNIQYF
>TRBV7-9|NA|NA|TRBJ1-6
TGTGCCAGCAGCTCCCCGGTGGGGGGGAGTAATTCACCCCTCCACTTT
CASSSPVGGSNSPLHF
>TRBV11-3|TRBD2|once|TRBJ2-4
TGTGCCAGCAGTCTGGGGACTAGCGGAATAGCCAAAAACATTCAGTACTTC
CASSLGTSGIAKNIQYF
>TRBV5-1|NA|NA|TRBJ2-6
TGCGCCAGCAGCATTTACGCGCCTGGGGCCAACGTCCTGACTTTC
CASSIYAPGANVLTF
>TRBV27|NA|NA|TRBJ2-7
TGTGCCAGCAGTCGGACAGCAGGGCAGGGGGAGCAGTACTTC
CASSRTAGQGEQYF
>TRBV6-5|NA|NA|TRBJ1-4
TGTGCCAGCAGTATGACAGGCTCAACTAATGAAAAACTGTTTTTT
CASSMTGSTNEKLFF
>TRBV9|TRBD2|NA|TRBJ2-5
TGTGCCAGCAGCGTAGATGATCTAGCGGGGGGGGGCCAAGAGACCCAGTACTTC
CASSVDDLAGGGQETQYF
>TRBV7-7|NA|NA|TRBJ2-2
TGTGCTAGCAGCTTATCGAGAAACACCGGGGAGCTGTTTTTT
CASSLSRNTGELFF
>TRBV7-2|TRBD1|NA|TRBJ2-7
TGTGCCAGCAGCTCCGGGACAGGGGGGGGCGAGCAGTACTTC
CASSSGTGGGEQYF
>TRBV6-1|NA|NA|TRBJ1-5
TGTGCCAGCAGTGGATCGACAGGCCGCAATCAGCCCCAGCATTTT
CASSGSTGRNQPQHF
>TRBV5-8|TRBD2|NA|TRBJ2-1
TGTGCCAGCAGCACGGGACTAGCGGGAGGCCCATTCAATGAGCAGTTCTTC
CASSTGLAGGPFNEQFF
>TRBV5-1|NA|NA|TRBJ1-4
TGCGCCAGCAGCTTGGATCAGGGGCCCGCTGAAAAACTGTTTTTT
CASSLDQGPAEKLFF
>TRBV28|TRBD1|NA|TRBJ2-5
TGTGCCAGCAGTCCTGGACAGGGTCGGACCCAGTACTTC
CASSPGQGRTQYF
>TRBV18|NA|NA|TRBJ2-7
TGTGCCAGCTCACCGGCCGGAGCCGGGACCGGAGGGAGCGAGCAGTACTTC
CASSPAGAGTGGSEQYF
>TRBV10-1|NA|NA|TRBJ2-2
TGCGCCAGCAGACAAAACACCGGGGAGCTGTTTTTT
CASRQNTGELFF
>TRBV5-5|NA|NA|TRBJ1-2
TGTGCCAGCAGCTTGGCGGCTGGGGCTGGCTACACCTTC
CASSLAAGAGYTF
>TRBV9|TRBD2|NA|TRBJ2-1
TGTGCCAGCAGCGTCGGCATTAGCGGGATCGCCTACAATGAGCAGTTCTTC
CASSVGISGIAYNEQFF
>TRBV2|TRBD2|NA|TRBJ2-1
TGTGCCAGCAGTGACCCAGCGGGAGAGGTTCGGAATGAGCAGTTCTTC
CASSDPAGEVRNEQFF
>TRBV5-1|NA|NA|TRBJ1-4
TGCGCCAGCAGCTTGACGGGGAATGTGGAAGAAAAACTGTTTTTT
CASSLTGNVEEKLFF
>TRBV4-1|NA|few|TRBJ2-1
TGCGCCAGCAGCCATCCCCTTAATGAGCAGTTCTTC
CASSHPLNEQFF
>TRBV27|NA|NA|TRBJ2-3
TGTGCCAGCAGTTTCACAGGGCGCCACACAGATACGCAGTATTTT
CASSFTGRHTDTQYF